This T cell receptor beta chain stems from a study of T cells in Graves' hyperthyroidism and ophthalmopathy. Study-wide points: In the blood, most expanded thyroid clonotypes above 0.001 appeared as well.

Comment on this clonotype: The antigen remains undetermined.

This CDR3 is 17 amino acids long. V lost 0 bases and J lost 5; bases outside the gene matches: 8. Germline values: CDR1 ENHRY, CDR2 SYGVKD. TCR beta CDR3 regions were amplified from RNA. With the HTBI primer set, the TCR CDR3 went through a first round of RT-PCR. TCRdb analysed the multiplex PCR reads with MiXCR anew, one entry per CDR3 protein. The data hold around 700,000 distinct CDR3 sequences, with roughly a third observed a single time. Sequenced sample: blood. The V and J genes are TRBV10-3 and TRBJ2-1, with 9 bases matching TRBD1. The receptor was isolated from a middle-aged woman with Graves' hyperthyroidism. The CDR3 DNA follows: TGTGCCATCAGTGAGTCGACTCAGGGGACAGGGCACAATGAGCAGTTCTTC. It translates to CAISESTQGTGHNEQFF.